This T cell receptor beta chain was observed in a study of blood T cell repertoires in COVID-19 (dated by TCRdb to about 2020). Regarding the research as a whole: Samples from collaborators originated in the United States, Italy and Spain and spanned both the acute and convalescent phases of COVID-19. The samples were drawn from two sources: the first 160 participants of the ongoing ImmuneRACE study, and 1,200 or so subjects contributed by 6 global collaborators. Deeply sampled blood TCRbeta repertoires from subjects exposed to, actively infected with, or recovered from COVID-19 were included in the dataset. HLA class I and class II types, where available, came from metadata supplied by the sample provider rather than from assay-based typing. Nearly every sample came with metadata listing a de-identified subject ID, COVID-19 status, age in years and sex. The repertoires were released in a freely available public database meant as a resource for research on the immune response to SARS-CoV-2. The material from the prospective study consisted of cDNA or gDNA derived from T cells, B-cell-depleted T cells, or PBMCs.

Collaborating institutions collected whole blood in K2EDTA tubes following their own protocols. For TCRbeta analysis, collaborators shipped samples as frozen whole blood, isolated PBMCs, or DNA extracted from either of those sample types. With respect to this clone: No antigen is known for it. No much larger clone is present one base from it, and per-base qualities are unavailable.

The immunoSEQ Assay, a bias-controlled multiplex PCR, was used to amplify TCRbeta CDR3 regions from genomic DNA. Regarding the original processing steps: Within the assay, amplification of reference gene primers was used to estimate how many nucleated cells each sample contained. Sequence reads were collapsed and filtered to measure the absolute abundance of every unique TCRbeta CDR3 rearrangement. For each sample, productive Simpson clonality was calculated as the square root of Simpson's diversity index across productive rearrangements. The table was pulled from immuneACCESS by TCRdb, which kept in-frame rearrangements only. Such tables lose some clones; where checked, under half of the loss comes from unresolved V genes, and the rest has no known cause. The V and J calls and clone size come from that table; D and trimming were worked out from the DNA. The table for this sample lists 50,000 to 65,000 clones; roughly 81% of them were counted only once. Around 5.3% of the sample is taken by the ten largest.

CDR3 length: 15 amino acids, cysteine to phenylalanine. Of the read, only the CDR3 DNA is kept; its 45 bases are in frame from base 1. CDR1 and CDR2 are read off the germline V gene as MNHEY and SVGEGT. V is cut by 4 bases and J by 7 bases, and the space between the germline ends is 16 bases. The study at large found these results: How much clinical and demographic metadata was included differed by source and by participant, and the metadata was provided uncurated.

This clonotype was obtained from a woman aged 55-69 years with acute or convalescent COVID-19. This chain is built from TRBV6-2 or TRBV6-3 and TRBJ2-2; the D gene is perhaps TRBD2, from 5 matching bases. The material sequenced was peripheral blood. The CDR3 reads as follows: CASSWTETLIGELFF. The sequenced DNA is TGTGCCAGCAGTTGGACTGAAACCCTTATCGGGGAGCTGTTTTTT.